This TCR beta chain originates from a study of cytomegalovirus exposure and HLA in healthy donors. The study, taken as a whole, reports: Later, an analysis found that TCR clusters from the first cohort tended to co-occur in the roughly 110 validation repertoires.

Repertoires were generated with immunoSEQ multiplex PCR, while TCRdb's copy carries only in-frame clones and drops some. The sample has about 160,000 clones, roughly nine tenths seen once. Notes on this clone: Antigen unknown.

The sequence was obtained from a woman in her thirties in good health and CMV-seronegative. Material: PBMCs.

CDR3 region: CASSSGTGYEQYF. The DNA for the CDR3 is TGTGCCAGCAGTTCCGGGACAGGTTACGAGCAGTACTTC. The V call is TRBV27, the J call TRBJ2-7; TRBD1 matches 8 bases. V was pared by 4 bases and J by 4 bases, with 3 bases of the junction left unmatched. Germline loops: CDR1 MNHEY, CDR2 SMNVEV (reference sequence). The CDR3 contains 13 residues.